This T cell receptor beta chain was sequenced in a study of blood T cell repertoires in COVID-19. The count of this clone is one. The V gene's germline CDR1 is SGHTA and CDR2 FQGTGA. V lost 3 bases to trimming and J lost 7 bases, with 7 bases between them. The CDR3 is made up of 13 amino acids. The table came from immunoSEQ multiplex PCR; TCRdb's copy has only in-frame clones and leaves some out. The table lists around 110,000 clones, about 82% of them singletons. V is TRBV7-3 and J is TRBJ1-6, with D hard to call. Sequenced sample: peripheral blood. This TCR came from a man aged 55 to 70 with active or convalescent COVID-19. The chain's CDR3 is CASSFDRNSPLHF. DNA for the CDR3: TGTGCCAGCAGCTTCGATCGGAATTCACCCCTCCACTTT.